The clone carrying this T cell receptor beta chain was detected a few times. These data come from a study of T cells after yellow fever vaccination. TCRdb analysed the 5' RACE reads with MiXCR anew, one entry per CDR3 protein. The repertoire holds 550,000 or so distinct CDR3 sequences, with 15% to 20% as singletons. The CDR3 runs 16 residues. From germline, CDR1 is MNHEY and CDR2 SVGAGI. With 2 bases removed from V and 2 bases from J, the gap between germline ends came to 15 bases. The chain recombines TRBV6-5 with TRBJ1-1; D is ambiguous. The origin of this receptor is a man younger than 45 who received the YFV17D yellow fever vaccine. The sample in question was PBMCs, obtained 15 days after the yellow fever booster vaccination. The CDR3 here is CASSYSLGAGNTEAFF. DNA for the CDR3: TGTGCCAGCAGTTACAGCCTAGGTGCAGGTAACACTGAAGCTTTCTTT.